The 25 T cell receptor beta chains below all came from one sample that was sequenced in a study of beta chain features in type 1 diabetes. The study reverse transcribed the entire isolated RNA, so it sequenced expressed TCRB transcripts. Some clones are missing from TCRdb's copy, which holds only in-frame ones; the method was immunoSEQ multiplex PCR. The sample holds about 930,000 clones; about a sixth are singletons and the top ten take 0.02% to 0.025%. Specimen: naive CD4+ T cells from blood. The source of these receptors is a woman between 18 and 30 years old in good health.

The V call is TRBV7-9, the J call TRBJ2-5; 11 bases match TRBD2. The CDR3 extends over 16 amino acids. The V and J ends lost 1 base and 5 bases, in that order; junction bases with no gene match: 6. The germline V gene has CDR1 SEHNR and CDR2 FQNEAQ (reference sequence). The CDR3 sequence is CASSLGGTSGEETQYF. The CDR3 DNA reads as TGTGCCAGCAGCTTAGGAGGGACTAGCGGTGAGGAGACCCAGTACTTC.

The table lists this clone with a few counts. The CDR3 region has the DNA TGTGCCAGCAGCTCGGCCGGGACAGGGCTTCGTGGCTACACCTTC. This translates into CASSSAGTGLRGYTF. The J gene is TRBJ1-2, the V gene TRBV7-8; 9 bases match TRBD1. CDR1 SGHVS and CDR2 FQNEAQ come from the germline V gene. The CDR3 is 15 residues long. With V trimmed by 4 bases and J by 7 bases, 10 bases remained unmatched.

The sample holds a few counts of this clone. V usage is TRBV19 and J usage is TRBJ1-5; 8 nucleotides match TRBD1. Germline V gives CDR1 LNHDA, CDR2 SQIVND (reference sequence). CDR3 length: 13 residues. V lost 9 bases and J lost 5; bases outside the gene matches: 6. The CDR3 protein is CASTGGRDQPQHF. DNA for the CDR3: TGTGCCAGCACAGGGGGAAGGGATCAGCCCCAGCATTTT.

The V call is TRBV25-1, the J call TRBJ2-1; tentatively, D is TRBD1 (6 bases). The CDR3 extends over 15 amino acids. Germline-derived CDR1 and CDR2 are MGHDK and SYGVNS. V was shortened by 3 bases and J by 3 bases, with 12 bases between the two germline ends. CDR3 sequence reads: CASSDRRGIYNEQFF. The CDR3 DNA reads TGTGCCAGCAGTGATCGCAGGGGTATCTACAATGAGCAGTTCTTC.

In its sample, this clone was seen a few times. The V call is TRBV6-1, the J call TRBJ2-5; 8 bases agree with TRBD2. The CDR3 is 13 amino acids. CDR1 is MNHNS, CDR2 SASEGT, per germline. With V trimmed by 6 bases and J by 4 bases, 4 bases remained unmatched. The CDR3 coding sequence is TGTGCCAGCAGGCGAGCGGGAGCAGAGACCCAGTACTTC. Its translation: CASRRAGAETQYF.

The rearrangement links TRBV28 to TRBJ1-5, with 9 bases matching TRBD1. This CDR3 region has 15 residues. Germline CDR1 is MDHEN and CDR2 is SYDVKM. The trim removed 4 bases at V and 4 bases at J, leaving 5 bases unmatched. For the CDR3, the DNA is TGTGCCAGCAGTTCTGGGACAGGGCTAAATCAGCCCCAGCATTTT. Its translation is CASSSGTGLNQPQHF. Variable domain in full (rest from reference TRBV28 and TRBJ1-5): DVKVTQSSRYLVKRTGEKVFLECVQDMDHENMFWYRQDPGLGLRLIYFSYDVKMKEKGDIPEGYSVSREKKERFSLILESASTNQTSMYLCASSSGTGLNQPQHFGDGTRLSIL.

The chain links TRBV29-1 to TRBJ2-2; D is possibly TRBD1 or TRBD2 (5 bases each). CDR1 is SQVTM, CDR2 ANQGSEA, per germline. The CDR3 is made up of 11 amino acids. CDR3 sequence reads: CRKGRTGELFF. The DNA for the CDR3 is TGCAGAAAGGGACGGACCGGGGAGCTGTTTTTT.

The chain links TRBV7-8 to TRBJ1-5; D unclear. Trimming left V 4 bases short and J 7 bases short, with 11 bases between. The CDR3 is made up of 13 amino acids. Germline V gene data show CDR1 as SGHVS and CDR2 as FQNEAQ. The CDR3 sequence is CASSSVLGQPQHF. The DNA of the CDR3 is TGTGCCAGCAGCTCCGTCCTGGGGCAGCCCCAGCATTTT.

The chain employs TRBV7-2 and TRBJ2-2, with D perhaps TRBD2 (5 bases). The CDR3 covers 15 residues. Germline V gene sequence: CDR1 SGHTA, CDR2 FQGNSA. Trimming stripped 0 bases from V and 2 bases from J, with 7 bases between. The CDR3 coding sequence is TGTGCCAGCAGCTTAGCCGGGGTTAACACCGGGGAGCTGTTTTTT. Translating gives CASSLAGVNTGELFF.

The chain uses TRBV28 and TRBJ2-7; D may correspond to TRBD1 or TRBD2 (6 bases each). V lost 3 bases, J lost 6 bases, and 15 bases lay in between. This CDR3 is 14 amino acids long. Germline assignment: CDR1 MDHEN and CDR2 SYDVKM. Here the CDR3 DNA reads TGTGCCAGCAGTTTCCCGGGGGCAGTTCGCGAGCAGTACTTC. Its protein product is CASSFPGAVREQYF.

This clone was counted between two and nine times. V and J are TRBV9 and TRBJ2-7; D is undetermined. The CDR3 consists of 13 residues. Per germline, CDR1 SGDLS and CDR2 YYNGEE. With 5 bases removed from V and 2 bases from J, the gap between germline ends came to 11 bases. The CDR3 is CASSGTNTYEQYF. CDR3 sequence (DNA): TGTGCCAGCAGTGGAACCAACACCTACGAGCAGTACTTC.

This clone has a handful of counts. This chain joins TRBV6-6 and TRBJ2-7; TRBD2 aligns across 9 bases. The junction had 6 bases not matched to a gene; V was cut back by 4 bases and J by 5 bases. Looked up from germline, CDR1 is MNHNY and CDR2 is SVGAGI (reference sequence). The CDR3 extends over 14 amino acids. The CDR3 spells CASSSPVAGDEQYF. The CDR3 DNA sequence: TGTGCCAGCAGTTCACCGGTAGCGGGAGACGAGCAGTACTTC.

V gene TRBV2 combines with J gene TRBJ2-3; D is unresolved. V shed 8 bases and J shed 6 bases, with 12 bases lying between them. The germline gives CDR1 SNHLY, CDR2 FYNNEI. This CDR3 has 12 amino acids. CDR3 sequence (DNA): TGTGCCAGCGGACCTCTAGAGGATACGCAGTATTTT. This encodes CASGPLEDTQYF. The whole variable domain, filled in from reference TRBV2 and TRBJ2-3, reads EPEVTQTPSHQVTQMGQEVILRCVPISNHLYFYWYRQILGQKVEFLVSFYNNEISEKSEIFDDQFSVERPDGSNFTLKIRSTKLEDSAMYFCASGPLEDTQYFGPGTRLTVL.

This chain uses TRBV29-1 with TRBJ2-2, with D maybe TRBD1 (5 bases). The CDR3 extends over 16 amino acids. Looked up from germline, CDR1 is SQVTM and CDR2 is ANQGSEA. The V and J ends lost 2 bases and 2 bases respectively, with 15 bases between them. The CDR3 protein is CSVELVSGLNTGELFF. The CDR3 nucleotides read TGCAGCGTTGAATTGGTCTCAGGGCTCAACACCGGGGAGCTGTTTTTT.

This chain joins TRBV28 and TRBJ2-7; the D gene is possibly TRBD2 (5 bases). Per germline, CDR1 MDHEN and CDR2 SYDVKM. V shed 3 bases and J shed 6 bases, with 18 bases lying between them. The CDR3 length is 15 residues. CDR3 amino acids: CASSFIRGPGREQYF. In DNA, the CDR3 is TGTGCCAGCAGTTTTATTCGCGGGCCCGGCCGCGAGCAGTACTTC.

This clone was detected a few times. The chain is built from TRBV29-1 and TRBJ2-3; 7 bases fit TRBD2. CDR3 length equals 16 residues. Germline loops: CDR1 SQVTM, CDR2 ANQGSEA. V gave up 6 bases and J gave up 2 bases; unmatched junction bases: 14. The CDR3 nucleotides are TGCAGCGTCCCGCCGGGACTAACGGTCTCCACAGATACGCAGTATTTT. Amino acids: CSVPPGLTVSTDTQYF.

The chain joins TRBV15 to TRBJ2-5, with TRBD2 matching 9 bases. With 1 base clipped from V and 2 bases from J, the junction kept 5 bases outside the gene matches. The CDR3 contains 16 residues. Germline V lookup: CDR1 LNHNV, CDR2 YYDKDF (reference sequence). The CDR3 sequence is CATSRGRLAGQETQYF. CDR3 DNA sequence: TGTGCCACCAGCAGAGGTCGCCTAGCGGGACAAGAGACCCAGTACTTC.

This clone was counted a few times. The DNA for the CDR3 is TGTGCCAGCAGTGATCGGTTGACTAGAGCCGAGCAGTACTTC. Encoded protein: CASSDRLTRAEQYF. The chain carries TRBV25-1 and TRBJ2-7; D may be TRBD2 (6 bases). The CDR3 is made up of 14 amino acids. Germline-derived CDR1 and CDR2 are MGHDK and SYGVNS. V was trimmed by 3 bases and J by 6 bases, leaving 15 bases between them.

This rearrangement joins TRBV5-4 to TRBJ2-5; weak D call: TRBD1 (5 bases). CDR3 length: 13 residues. V was trimmed by 2 bases and J by 2 bases, leaving 7 bases between them. CDR1 is SGHNT, CDR2 YYREEE, per germline (reference sequence). CDR3 in amino acids: CASSLQDQETQYF. In DNA, the CDR3 is TGTGCCAGCAGCTTACAGGATCAAGAGACCCAGTACTTC. Together with reference TRBV5-4 and TRBJ2-5, the CDR3 gives the full variable domain: ETGVTQSPTHLIKTRGQQVTLRCSSQSGHNTVSWYQQALGQGPQFIFQYYREEENGRGNFPPRFSGLQFPNYSSELNVNALELDDSALYLCASSLQDQETQYFGPGTRLLVL.

The V gene is TRBV28, the J gene TRBJ2-7, with 9 bases fitting TRBD1. The germline CDR1 and CDR2 sequences are MDHEN and SYDVKM. The CDR3 consists of 15 residues. V was pared by 7 bases and J by 3 bases, with 10 bases of the junction left unmatched. Here the CDR3 reads CASIGAGTGLYEQYF. The CDR3 DNA reads TGTGCCAGCATCGGAGCCGGGACAGGGCTCTACGAGCAGTACTTC.

This clone showed up just a few times. V usage is TRBV7-2 and J usage is TRBJ2-5; D is unclear. Germline CDR1 reads SGHTA; CDR2 reads FQGNSA. Trimming took off 3 bases at V and 2 bases at J, with 7 bases between the two ends. This CDR3 has 13 amino acids. CDR3 bases: TGTGCCAGCAGCTTCGTAGGACAAGAGACCCAGTACTTC. As protein: CASSFVGQETQYF.

This clone was counted many times. The J gene is TRBJ1-3, the V gene TRBV21-1; the table names TRBD1, a call not compared with the DNA. TRBV21-1 is termed a pseudogene. The CDR3 runs to 16 residues. CDR3 sequence: CASSKEGDNSGNTIYF. The CDR3 DNA follows: TGTGCCAGCAGCAAAGAGGGGGACAACTCTGGAAACACCATATATTTT.

A few counts support this clone. This sequence joins TRBV5-1 and TRBJ2-3; weak D call: TRBD2 (6 bases). The germline V gene encodes CDR1 SGHRS and CDR2 YFSETQ. V shed 1 base and J shed 4 bases, with 16 bases lying between them. CDR3 length: 16 amino acids. DNA of the CDR3: TGCGCCAGCAGCTTGACCCGACTAGGCGACGCAGATACGCAGTATTTT. Its protein product is CASSLTRLGDADTQYF.

The chain links TRBV5-5 to TRBJ2-7; TRBD1 agrees at 7 bases. CDR3 length: 13 residues. V trimming: 2 bases; J trimming: 3 bases; junction bases outside the gene matches: 2. Germline V gene lookup returns CDR1 SGHKS and CDR2 YYEKEE (reference sequence). CDR3 amino acids: CASSLQGFYEQYF. In DNA, the CDR3 is TGTGCCAGCAGCTTACAGGGGTTCTACGAGCAGTACTTC.

This clone occurred a few times. V usage is TRBV10-3 and J usage is TRBJ2-2; 8 bases agree with TRBD1. Trimming removed 8 bases from V and 8 bases from J; junction bases left unmatched: 1. This CDR3 has 11 residues. Germline loops: CDR1 ENHRY, CDR2 SYGVKD. The CDR3 nucleotides read TGTGCCATCCGGACAGGGGGGGAGCTGTTTTTT. Protein sequence: CAIRTGGELFF.